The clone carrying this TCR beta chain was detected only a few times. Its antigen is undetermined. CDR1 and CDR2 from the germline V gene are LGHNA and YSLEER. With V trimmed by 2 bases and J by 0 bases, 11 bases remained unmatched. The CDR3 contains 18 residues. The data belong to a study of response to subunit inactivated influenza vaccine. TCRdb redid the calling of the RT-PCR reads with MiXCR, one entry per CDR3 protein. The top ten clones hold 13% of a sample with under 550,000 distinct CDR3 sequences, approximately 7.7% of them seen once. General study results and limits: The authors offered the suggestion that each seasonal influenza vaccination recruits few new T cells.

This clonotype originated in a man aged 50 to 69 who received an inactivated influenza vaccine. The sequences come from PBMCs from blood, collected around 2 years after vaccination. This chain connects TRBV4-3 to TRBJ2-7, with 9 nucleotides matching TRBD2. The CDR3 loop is CASSQSPSGAGSSYEQYF. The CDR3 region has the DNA TGCGCCAGCAGCCAATCTCCTAGCGGGGCCGGGAGCTCCTACGAGCAGTACTTC.